This entry lists 10 T cell receptor beta chains sequenced from one sample in a study of blood T cells in healthy people across ages. Alongside a J-beta primer mix, a sample-barcoded 5' primer served in a second PCR lasting 7 to 11 cycles. TCRdb re-called the 5' RACE reads with MiXCR, one entry per CDR3 protein. Of about a million distinct CDR3 sequences listed, around 49% were seen once; the top ten hold roughly an eighth. Source material: blood. These receptors came from a man in his thirties or forties in good health.

The chain employs TRBV7-9 and TRBJ2-7, with unresolved D. V was pared by 5 bases and J by 0 bases, with 11 bases between. The CDR3 loop spans 14 amino acids. The germline V gene has CDR1 SEHNR and CDR2 FQNEAQ (reference sequence). CDR3 DNA: TGTGCCAGCAGCGCCTCACCGAACTCCTACGAGCAGTACTTC. This encodes CASSASPNSYEQYF.

V usage is TRBV12-3 or TRBV12-4 and J usage is TRBJ1-2; D is perhaps TRBD1 (5 bases). The CDR3 is 13 residues long. The ends were cut back, 3 bases at V and 7 bases at J, with 12 bases in the middle. CDR3 sequence: CASSFVRAAGYTF. CDR3 bases: TGTGCCAGCAGTTTTGTCAGGGCCGCTGGCTACACCTTC.

This clonotype is medium-sized (0.01 to 0.1%) by share. The V call is TRBV9, the J call TRBJ2-3; D tentatively reads TRBD1 or TRBD2 (6 bases each). Germline V gives CDR1 SGDLS, CDR2 YYNGEE. CDR3 length: 16 residues. Trimming pared 6 bases from V and 2 bases from J, leaving 19 bases between. CDR3 sequence (DNA): TGTGCCAGCACGGAGGAGGGGGGAGAACCCACAGATACGCAGTATTTT. The encoded protein is CASTEEGGEPTDTQYF.

About this clonotype itself: An end of the junction does not agree with germline; a read error may underlie this. V gene TRBV12-3 or TRBV12-4 combines with J gene TRBJ2-3; 9 bases match TRBD1. CDR3 length: 15 residues. Here the CDR3 DNA reads TGTGCCAGCAGTTTCGGACAGGGGAGCACAGATGCGCAGTATTTT. Translation gives CASSFGQGSTDAQYF.

This clonotype was seen more than once but under ten times. The chain employs TRBV29-1 and TRBJ1-2; perhaps TRBD1 as D (5 bases). V lost 0 bases and J lost 6, with 14 bases in between. The germline gives CDR1 SQVTM, CDR2 ANQGSEA. The CDR3 consists of 14 residues. CDR3 protein: CSVEEGGSGDGYTF. CDR3 nucleotides: TGCAGCGTTGAAGAGGGGGGTTCGGGAGATGGCTACACCTTC.

The chain uses TRBV20-1 and TRBJ2-6; 7 bases are shared with TRBD1. The germline gives CDR1 DFQATT, CDR2 SNEGSKA (reference sequence). The CDR3 is 18 amino acids. V lost 3 bases and J lost 0; bases outside the gene matches: 11. This CDR3 reads CSARRATGTFSGANVLTF. The CDR3 bases are TGCAGTGCTAGGAGGGCGACAGGGACCTTCTCTGGGGCCAACGTCCTGACTTTC.

The V gene is TRBV27, the J gene TRBJ2-1, with unresolved D. The CDR3 spans 9 residues. Trimming removed 3 bases from V and 15 bases from J, with 6 bases in between. The germline V gene has CDR1 MNHEY and CDR2 SMNVEV (reference sequence). The CDR3 DNA sequence: TGTGCCAGCAGTTTTTATCCGTTCTTC. It is translated as CASSFYPFF.

This clonotype was found many times. The chain combines TRBV7-2 with TRBJ2-7; TRBD1 is a possible D gene (5 bases). V was clipped by 7 bases and J by 0 bases, with 19 bases between them. This CDR3 has 16 amino acids. Per the germline V gene, CDR1 is SGHTA and CDR2 is FQGNSA. The CDR3: CASTFSQGSSSYEQYF. CDR3 DNA: TGTGCCAGCACCTTTTCGCAGGGCTCCAGCTCCTACGAGCAGTACTTC.

This chain uses TRBV29-1 with TRBJ1-6, with no clear D. V was cut by 5 bases and J by 3 bases, with 17 bases left in between. Germline assignment: CDR1 SQVTM and CDR2 ANQGSEA. The CDR3 extends over 16 amino acids. The CDR3 DNA follows: TGCAGCGTTCCTGGGGAGAGCGACCTCTATAATTCACCCCTCCACTTT. Protein product: CSVPGESDLYNSPLHF. Together with reference TRBV29-1 and TRBJ1-6, the CDR3 gives the full variable domain: SAVISQKPSRDICQRGTSLTIQCQVDSQVTMMFWYRQQPGQSLTLIATANQGSEATYESGFVIDKFPISRPNLTFSTLTVSNMSPEDSSIYLCSVPGESDLYNSPLHFGNGTRLTVT.

The rearrangement uses TRBV7-9 and TRBJ2-1, with 7 bases lining up with TRBD2. Trimming took 1 base from V and 4 from J; bases not matched to a gene: 4. Per germline, CDR1 SEHNR and CDR2 FQNEAQ (reference sequence). The CDR3 has 15 amino acids. The CDR3 sequence is CASSLVVGGYNEQFF. The CDR3 nucleotides are TGTGCCAGCAGCTTAGTGGTCGGGGGGTACAATGAGCAGTTCTTC.